This T cell receptor beta chain was recovered during a study of blood T cell repertoires in COVID-19. V was pared by 4 bases and J by 5 bases, with 11 bases between. Germline CDR1 is MNHEY and CDR2 is SVGAGI. The CDR3 covers 13 residues. Generated by immunoSEQ multiplex PCR, the TCRdb table keeps only in-frame clones and is missing some. There are some 14,000 clones in the sample; around 88% occur only once, and 51% lies in the top ten. The V call is TRBV6-5, the J call TRBJ1-1, with D unresolved. Sequencing input: peripheral blood. The receptor was derived from an older man with acute or convalescent COVID-19. The CDR3 nucleotides are TGTGCCAGCAGTTCCTTCAGAGGGACTGAAGCTTTCTTT. Protein product: CASSSFRGTEAFF.